These 24 T cell receptor beta chains originate from one sample sequenced in a study of blood T cell repertoires in COVID-19. Assay: immunoSEQ multiplex PCR; the TCRdb copy retains only in-frame clones and omits some. The sample shows about 150,000 clones, more than 75% of them seen only once. Material for sequencing was PBMCs or T cells enriched from blood (not recorded which). Receptors originate from a woman in her 50s who had recovered from COVID-19.

The chain combines TRBV5-4 with TRBJ2-4; 10 nucleotides agree with TRBD1. The CDR3 runs to 15 residues. The germline V gene encodes CDR1 SGHNT and CDR2 YYREEE (reference sequence). V shed 4 bases and J 1 base; nucleotides not matched to a gene: 2. The CDR3, as DNA: TGTGCCAGCAGCCCGGGACAGGGGGCCAAAAACATTCAGTACTTC. Encoded protein: CASSPGQGAKNIQYF.

V gene TRBV12-5 combines with J gene TRBJ1-2; D call uncertain. The CDR3 is made up of 14 amino acids. The V and J ends lost 4 bases and 4 bases respectively, with 13 bases between them. Germline values: CDR1 LGHNT, CDR2 FRNRAP. The CDR3 DNA is TGTGCTAGTGGTTCCTCCCCACGGGGCTATGGCTACACCTTC. Translating it yields CASGSSPRGYGYTF.

V is TRBV28 and J is TRBJ1-2; D gene uncertain. V dropped 5 bases and J dropped 4 bases, with 11 bases sitting between them. The CDR3 runs 13 residues. Germline loops: CDR1 MDHEN, CDR2 SYDVKM. CDR3 in DNA: TGTGCCAGCAGTAATATGTTAGCCTATGGCTACACCTTC. It translates to CASSNMLAYGYTF.

The chain joins TRBV10-3 to TRBJ1-6; 9 positions match TRBD1. V shed 10 bases, J shed 7 bases, and the junction held 11 bases outside the gene matches. The CDR3 has 15 amino acids. Germline CDR1 ENHRY, CDR2 SYGVKD. In nucleotides, the CDR3 is TGTGCCAGCAGATCCCGGGACAGGGACAATTCACCCCTCCACTTT. Translated: CASRSRDRDNSPLHF.

V usage is TRBV6-5 and J usage is TRBJ2-3, with a tentative D call TRBD1 (5 bases). CDR1 MNHEY and CDR2 SVGAGI come from the germline V gene. This CDR3 spans 12 amino acids. Trimming removed 6 bases at V and 6 bases at J, with 10 bases between. This CDR3 reads CASSAGLDTQYF. CDR3 nucleotides: TGTGCCAGCAGCGCAGGGTTGGATACGCAGTATTTT.

This clone was recorded only once. This chain links TRBV29-1 with TRBJ1-1; TRBD1 might be the D (6 bases). This CDR3 comprises 12 residues. CDR1 SQVTM and CDR2 ANQGSEA come from the germline V gene. Trimming took off 7 bases at V and 1 base at J, with 10 bases between the two ends. CDR3 loop: CSADRPNTEAFF. For the CDR3, the DNA is TGCAGCGCCGACAGGCCGAACACTGAAGCTTTCTTT.

V and J are TRBV2 and TRBJ2-7, with 7 bases aligning to TRBD1. The CDR3 is 14 amino acids. The ends lost 7 bases at V and 2 bases at J; junction bases unmatched: 8. In germline, CDR1 is SNHLY, CDR2 FYNNEI. The CDR3 is CASNPGQLTYEQYF. As DNA, the CDR3 is TGTGCCAGCAATCCGGGACAGCTAACCTACGAGCAGTACTTC.

J is TRBJ1-1 and V is TRBV20-1; unclear D gene. This CDR3 is 11 amino acids long. The V gene's germline CDR1 is DFQATT and CDR2 SNEGSKA (reference sequence). Trimming stripped 6 bases from V and 4 bases from J, with 9 bases between. CDR3 DNA: TGCAGTGCCCCCGGCGGCACTGAAGCTTTCTTT. This translates into CSAPGGTEAFF.

The table lists this clone with a count of one. J is TRBJ2-3 and V is TRBV18; 13 nucleotides line up with TRBD2. Losses at the gene ends were 5 bases for V and 6 bases for J; bases not matched to a gene: 2. CDR3 length equals 14 residues. Germline V gene lookup returns CDR1 KGHSH and CDR2 LQKENI. The CDR3: CASSGTSGVDTQYF. The CDR3 DNA follows: TGTGCCAGCTCAGGGACTAGCGGGGTTGATACGCAGTATTTT.

The CDR3 spells CASSAWTGYNEQFF. DNA for the CDR3: TGTGCCAGCAGTGCCTGGACAGGGTACAATGAGCAGTTCTTC. The chain combines TRBV2 with TRBJ2-1, with 8 nucleotides matching TRBD1. The CDR3 totals 14 residues. Losses at the gene ends were 4 bases for V and 4 bases for J; bases not matched to a gene: 3. Per germline, CDR1 SNHLY and CDR2 FYNNEI.

The chain employs TRBV18 and TRBJ2-6; D uncertain. This CDR3 comprises 15 residues. The germline V gene has CDR1 KGHSH and CDR2 LQKENI. V was cut by 3 bases and J by 2 bases, with 8 bases left in between. CDR3 nucleotide sequence: TGTGCCAGCTCACCGGTATCAGCTGGGGCCAACGTCCTGACTTTC. This encodes CASSPVSAGANVLTF. Full variable domain (remainder filled in from reference TRBV18 and TRBJ2-6): NAGVMQNPRHLVRRRGQEARLRCSPMKGHSHVYWYRQLPEEGLKFMVYLQKENIIDESGMPKERFSAEFPKEGPSILRIQQVVRGDSAAYFCASSPVSAGANVLTFGAGSRLTVL.

A few counts support this clone. CDR3 loop: CASSVGLAGVGETQYF. The CDR3, as DNA: TGTGCCAGCAGCGTAGGACTAGCGGGCGTCGGAGAGACCCAGTACTTC. This chain links TRBV9 with TRBJ2-5; 10 bases map to TRBD2. The junction had 6 bases not matched to a gene; V was cut back by 0 bases and J by 4 bases. CDR1 and CDR2 from the germline V gene are SGDLS and YYNGEE. CDR3 length: 16 amino acids.

This chain connects TRBV11-2 to TRBJ1-2; D gene uncertain. This CDR3 has 16 residues. Germline V lookup: CDR1 SGHAT, CDR2 FQNNGV. V was pared by 5 bases and J by 3 bases, with 19 bases between. The CDR3: CASSAWIAEAHYGYTF. CDR3 bases: TGTGCCAGCAGCGCCTGGATCGCCGAGGCCCACTATGGCTACACCTTC.

This clone is deemed medium-sized. This rearrangement joins TRBV25-1 to TRBJ1-1; 8 positions agree with TRBD1. Germline lookup yields CDR1 MGHDK and CDR2 SYGVNS. The J segment lost 5 bases and the V segment lost 7 bases, leaving 9 bases of the junction unmatched. The CDR3 is 14 residues long. CDR3 protein: CASMRTGGVTEAFF. DNA of the CDR3: TGTGCCAGCATGAGAACAGGGGGTGTTACTGAAGCTTTCTTT.

This chain connects TRBV10-3 to TRBJ1-1; D ambiguous. CDR1 and CDR2 from the germline V gene are ENHRY and SYGVKD. The CDR3 totals 14 residues. The V and J ends lost 4 bases and 2 bases respectively, with 11 bases between them. CDR3 nucleotides: TGTGCCATCAGTGGGGCAGAAAGAAACACTGAAGCTTTCTTT. Translation gives CAISGAERNTEAFF.

On this clone: This is likely a read error, given that the CDR3 carries no conserved phenylalanine or tryptophan at its end. It is unclear where the CDR3 begins or ends on the DNA, so no DNA is shown, and the CDR3 is as TCRdb lists it. The V gene is TRBV21-1, the J gene TRBJ2-7; the table's D call of TRBD2 was not tested on the DNA. TRBV21-1 is a documented pseudogene. From its first to its last residue, the CDR3 has 11 amino acids. CDR3 protein: CASSNPGTPCL.

The V call is TRBV3-1 (or the pseudogene TRBV3-2), the J call TRBJ2-7, with D perhaps TRBD2 (7 bases). V was clipped by 8 bases and J by 5 bases, with 13 bases between them. This CDR3 contains 12 residues. Per the germline V gene, CDR1 is LGHDT and CDR2 is YNNKEL (reference sequence). This chain's CDR3 is CASQGRGDEQYV. CDR3 DNA: TGTGCCAGCCAGGGGAGGGGCGACGAGCAGTACGTC.

V is TRBV4-1 and J is TRBJ1-2; 10 bases line up with TRBD1. The junction had 2 bases not matched to a gene; V was cut back by 0 bases and J by 4 bases. CDR1 and CDR2 (germline): MGHRA, YSYEKL. This CDR3 comprises 15 residues. Here the CDR3 reads CASSQDRTGGYGYTF. Written as DNA, the CDR3 is TGCGCCAGCAGCCAAGATCGGACAGGGGGCTATGGCTACACCTTC.

This sequence joins TRBV11-1 and TRBJ2-1, with 7 bases aligning to TRBD2. V shed 5 bases and J 9 bases; nucleotides not matched to a gene: 10. The CDR3 is 14 residues long. Germline CDR1 SGHAT, CDR2 FQDESV (reference sequence). The CDR3 region has the DNA TGTGCCAGCAGCCCCCGGGGGGAGAGTGCTGAGCAGTTCTTC. It specifies CASSPRGESAEQFF.

This chain links TRBV12-3 or TRBV12-4 with TRBJ2-1; D ambiguous. The CDR3 sequence is 12 residues long. V was pared by 7 bases and J by 0 bases, with 4 bases between. CDR3 in amino acids: CASKSSYNEQFF. Written as DNA, the CDR3 is TGTGCCAGCAAGAGCTCCTACAATGAGCAGTTCTTC.

The V and J genes are TRBV2 and TRBJ1-5, with D tentatively TRBD1 (6 bases). The CDR3 runs to 15 residues. Looked up from germline, CDR1 is SNHLY and CDR2 is FYNNEI. V was clipped by 6 bases and J by 6 bases, with 18 bases between them. The CDR3 DNA reads as TGTGCCAGCAGGAGGCAGACGACAGGTTTTCAGCCCCAGCATTTT. Residues: CASRRQTTGFQPQHF.

The V gene is TRBV5-4, the J gene TRBJ2-2; TRBD2 might be the D (5 bases). V lost 5 bases to trimming and J lost 8 bases, with 7 bases between them. CDR3 size: 11 residues. Germline CDR1 reads SGHNT; CDR2 reads YYREEE (reference sequence). CDR3: CASSRGGELFF. DNA of the CDR3: TGTGCCAGCAGTCGGGGAGGGGAGCTGTTTTTT.

The chain couples TRBV2 to TRBJ2-3; TRBD2 matches 7 bases. The length of the CDR3 is 16 residues. V lost 11 bases to trimming and J lost 2 bases; unmatched junction nucleotides: 16. Looked up from germline, CDR1 is SNHLY and CDR2 is FYNNEI. The CDR3 nucleotides read TGTGCCGAAGGGACTACCGGCGGGGGTCTCACAGATACGCAGTATTTT. Protein product: CAEGTTGGGLTDTQYF.

This clone was seen only a few times. The rearrangement links TRBV3-1 (or the pseudogene TRBV3-2) to TRBJ1-2, with 8 bases identical to TRBD1. Germline V lookup: CDR1 LGHDT, CDR2 YNNKEL (reference sequence). The CDR3 runs to 15 residues. V lost 5 bases, J lost 4 bases, and 9 bases stayed unmatched. CDR3 sequence reads: CASSTRHRGGYGYTF. The CDR3 DNA reads TGTGCCAGCAGCACACGCCACAGGGGGGGCTATGGCTACACCTTC.